This T cell receptor beta chain was observed in a study of cytomegalovirus exposure and HLA in healthy donors. Per the germline V gene, CDR1 is LNHDA and CDR2 is SQIVND (reference sequence). V lost 4 bases, J lost 0 bases, and 9 bases lay in between. The CDR3 has 14 residues. PCR employed 60 Vbeta and 13 Jbeta primers. The method was immunoSEQ multiplex PCR; TCRdb's version includes in-frame clones alone and lacks a portion of them. The sample lists about 200,000 clones, around 78% occurring once. The sample taken for sequencing was PBMCs. The genes are TRBV19 and TRBJ2-5; tentatively, D is TRBD1 (6 bases). This receptor was identified in a man between 25 and 39 years old in good health and CMV-seronegative. In DNA, the CDR3 is TGTGCCAGTAGTACCGGGACAAACCAAGAGACCCAGTACTTC. This sequence encodes CASSTGTNQETQYF.